This T cell receptor beta chain was recorded in a study of cytomegalovirus exposure and HLA in healthy donors. Study results and caveats: Despite most TCR sequences being rare, some public TCRs occurred in many donors. There were 160 or so TCR beta chains listed as cytomegalovirus-associated. Analysis performed later showed TCR beta chains linked to HLA being more clonally expanded than equally common others. The analysis excluded some indistinguishable V segments, including TRBV6-2 and TRBV6-3.

This clone was picked up one time. As yet, its antigen is unknown. PCR amplification relied on 60 Vbeta primers (plus 13 Jbeta primers). Profiling relied on immunoSEQ multiplex PCR, and the TCRdb table lists in-frame clones only, not all of them. The table shows approximately 110,000 clones, with 73% occurring only once. The germline V gene has CDR1 SQVTM and CDR2 ANQGSEA. The V gene end was trimmed by 6 bases and the J gene end by 6 bases; junction bases not matched to a gene: 9. This CDR3 has 13 amino acids. This chain connects TRBV29-1 to TRBJ2-5, with 8 bases identical to TRBD2. The specimen sequenced was PBMCs. This clonotype was sampled from a woman between 35 and 50 years old in good health and CMV-seronegative. CDR3 nucleotide sequence: TGCAGCGTGGCCGGGACTAGGGGTAAGACCCAGTACTTC. It translates to CSVAGTRGKTQYF.